The rows below give T cell receptor beta chains drawn from one sample of a study of regulatory T cells in long-lasting Graves disease. Each CDR3 protein is one row after TCRdb ran MiXCR on the multiplex PCR reads. This sample has 500,000 to 700,000 distinct CDR3 sequences, with approximately 29% found just once. The starting material was peripheral blood mononuclear cells (PBMCs), obtained when the disease was refractory, from a patient treated with antithyroid drugs. The origin of the receptors is a female donor with Graves disease. CDR3s include the opening cysteine and the closing phenylalanine or tryptophan. D genes are given only for firm matches. The size entry is marked missing in some rows and otherwise reads once, few, many or a size class.

v_gene	abundance	d_gene	j_gene	CDR3aa	CDR3nt
TRBV25-1	few	TRBD1	TRBJ1-1	CASRGTGLVNTEAFF	TGTGCCAGCAGAGGGACAGGGCTGGTGAACACTGAAGCTTTCTTT
TRBV28	many	TRBD1	TRBJ1-2	CASSSPNPGTGLGYTF	TGTGCCAGCAGCTCTCCCAACCCCGGGACAGGGTTAGGCTACACCTTC
TRBV25-1	few	-	TRBJ1-4	CASSEYGGANEKLFF	TGTGCCAGCAGTGAATACGGTGGGGCTAATGAAAAACTGTTTTTT
TRBV2	many	-	TRBJ1-1	CASLETTEAFF	TGTGCCAGCCTGGAGACTACGGAAGCTTTCTTT
TRBV6-1	-	TRBD1	TRBJ1-6	CASSDFRGQGIYSPLHF	TGTGCCAGCAGTGACTTTCGAGGACAGGGAATCTATTCACCCCTCCACTTT
TRBV12-3/TRBV12-4	-	TRBD1	TRBJ1-3	CASNTGVGNTIYF	TGTGCCAGCAATACAGGGGTGGGAAACACCATATATTTT
TRBV7-9	-	TRBD2	TRBJ2-5	CASSASGSGETQYF	TGTGCCAGCAGCGCCAGCGGGAGTGGGGAGACCCAGTACTTC
TRBV2	many	TRBD1	TRBJ1-6	CASRGSGTGIGNSPLHF	TGTGCCAGCAGGGGTTCCGGGACAGGGATTGGCAATTCACCCCTCCACTTT
TRBV19	few	-	TRBJ2-7	CASSNPAGSHSYEQYF	TGTGCCAGTAGTAACCCGGCCGGGTCCCACTCCTACGAGCAGTACTTC
TRBV25-1	-	TRBD1	TRBJ1-1	CASSGSGGKNTEAFF	TGTGCCAGCAGTGGGTCAGGGGGCAAGAACACTGAAGCTTTCTTT
TRBV5-1	many	TRBD1	TRBJ1-1	CASSLQGARTEAFF	TGTGCCAGCAGTTTACAGGGGGCCCGCACTGAAGCTTTCTTT
TRBV12-3/TRBV12-4	few	-	TRBJ1-1	CASSFGGRVEAFF	TGTGCCAGCAGTTTTGGGGGCAGAGTTGAAGCTTTCTTT
TRBV4-2	-	TRBD1	TRBJ1-1	CASSFGQGRMSEAFF	TGTGCCAGCAGTTTCGGACAGGGAAGGATGTCTGAAGCTTTCTTT
TRBV6-1	few	TRBD1	TRBJ1-1	CASSRTGIATEAFF	TGTGCCAGCAGTCGGACAGGGATCGCCACTGAAGCTTTCTTT
TRBV6-1	-	TRBD1	TRBJ1-1	CASRRQGYGAFF	TGTGCCAGCAGACGACAGGGGTACGGAGCTTTCTTT
TRBV6-1	-	TRBD1	TRBJ1-2	CASPNLRDRAGDGYTF	TGTGCCAGCCCAAACCTCCGGGACAGGGCCGGGGATGGCTACACCTTC
TRBV6-5	-	-	TRBJ1-1	CASSYGGRMNTEAFF	TGTGCCAGCAGTTACGGGGGGCGGATGAACACCGAAGCTTTCTTT
TRBV9	-	-	TRBJ2-5	CASSVGGGTLQETQYF	TGTGCCAGCAGCGTAGGAGGTGGGACCCTTCAAGAGACCCAGTACTTC
TRBV5-4	-	TRBD2	TRBJ2-7	CASSFKTSGRYEQYF	TGTGCCAGCAGCTTCAAGACTAGCGGGAGGTACGAGCAGTACTTC
TRBV2	many	-	TRBJ2-7	CASRGVGISYEQYF	TGTGCCAGCAGGGGGGTGGGCATCTCCTACGAGCAGTACTTC
TRBV19	few	-	TRBJ1-3	CASSPMTAVSGNTIYF	TGTGCCAGTAGTCCGATGACGGCTGTGTCTGGAAACACCATATATTTT
TRBV12-3/TRBV12-4	-	TRBD1	TRBJ1-1	CASSFKTGGTEAFF	TGTGCCAGCAGTTTTAAGACAGGGGGCACTGAAGCTTTCTTT
TRBV10-3	few	TRBD1	TRBJ1-4	CAISESGTGGEKLFF	TGTGCCATCAGTGAGTCCGGGACAGGGGGTGAAAAACTGTTTTTT
TRBV12-3/TRBV12-4	-	-	TRBJ1-5	CASSFKGLPNQPQHF	TGTGCCAGCAGTTTTAAGGGCCTCCCAAACCAGCCCCAGCATTTT
TRBV2	-	TRBD1	TRBJ1-3	CASRSGTGVGNTIYF	TGTGCCAGCAGGTCCGGGACAGGGGTTGGAAACACCATATATTTT
TRBV12-3/TRBV12-4	-	-	TRBJ1-2	CASSLAGGTNGYTF	TGTGCCAGCAGTTTAGCGGGGGGGACAAATGGCTACACCTTC
TRBV28	-	-	TRBJ1-1	CASSGDGMNTEAFF	TGTGCCAGCAGTGGGGACGGCATGAACACTGAAGCTTTCTTT
TRBV24-1	-	-	TRBJ2-1	CATSDPRGRERNEQFF	TGTGCCACCAGTGATCCGCGGGGGCGGGAGCGCAATGAGCAGTTCTTC
TRBV3-1	-	-	TRBJ2-7	CASSSTEGNTYEQYF	TGTGCCAGCAGCTCGACAGAGGGAAACACCTACGAGCAGTACTTC
TRBV3-1	-	-	TRBJ1-1	CASSRDLGAMNTEAFF	TGTGCCAGCAGTCGAGATCTTGGGGCCATGAACACTGAAGCTTTCTTT
TRBV13	few	TRBD1	TRBJ1-1	CASSTRQGMNTEAFF	TGTGCCAGCAGCACCCGACAGGGGATGAACACTGAAGCTTTCTTT
TRBV20-1	-	TRBD1	TRBJ1-2	CSAPDRGYTF	TGCAGTGCCCCGGACAGGGGCTACACCTTC
TRBV28	-	-	TRBJ1-5	CASILGGYSNQPQHF	TGTGCCAGCATCCTCGGGGGTTATAGCAATCAGCCCCAGCATTTT
TRBV4-1	many	-	TRBJ1-5	CASSQDTSIQPQHF	TGCGCCAGCAGCCAAGATACTTCCATTCAGCCCCAGCATTTT
TRBV19	few	TRBD1	TRBJ1-5	CASRTGSGQPQHF	TGTGCCAGTAGGACAGGGAGCGGGCAGCCCCAGCATTTT
TRBV5-6	many	TRBD1	TRBJ2-5	CASSYILTGGQETQYF	TGTGCCAGCAGCTATATATTGACAGGGGGCCAAGAGACCCAGTACTTC
TRBV25-1	-	-	TRBJ2-2	CASSESGSVNTGELFF	TGTGCCAGCAGTGAATCCGGTAGCGTGAACACCGGGGAGCTGTTTTTT